These 32 T cell receptor beta chains were all obtained from the same sample, sequenced in a study of cytomegalovirus exposure and HLA in healthy donors. Use of 60 Vbeta and 13 Jbeta primers characterized the PCR. TCRdb's table, derived via immunoSEQ multiplex PCR, lists solely in-frame clones and lacks some. This sample yields about 140,000 clones, of which nearly 10% are seen a single time; 1.8% belongs to the top ten. The sequenced sample consisted of PBMCs. The receptors derive from a man aged 45 to 65 in good health and CMV-seronegative.

This clone turned up a few times. The V call is TRBV11-3, the J call TRBJ2-2; D is unclear. The CDR3 totals 15 residues. CDR1 SGHNT and CDR2 YENEEA come from the germline V gene. The V and J ends lost 4 bases and 1 base respectively, with 10 bases between them. In nucleotides, the CDR3 is TGTGCCAGCAGCTCGCGTTCACTGAACACCGGGGAGCTGTTTTTT. Translating it yields CASSSRSLNTGELFF.

This clone was counted only a few times. This sequence joins TRBV30 and TRBJ1-6; D gene uncertain. The CDR3 contains 13 residues. Germline assignment: CDR1 GTSNPN and CDR2 SVGIG (reference sequence). The V end was cut by 8 bases, the J end by 6 bases, with 14 bases between. The CDR3 loop reads CARREGFNSPLHF. CDR3 DNA: TGTGCCCGGCGGGAGGGATTTAATTCACCCCTCCACTTT.

This clone was detected only a few times. The rearrangement uses TRBV4-1 and TRBJ2-5, with TRBD2 matching 14 bases. V was pared by 1 base and J by 4 bases, with 2 bases of the junction left unmatched. The germline CDR1 and CDR2 sequences are MGHRA and YSYEKL. CDR3 size: 16 residues. The CDR3 region has the DNA TGCGCCAGCAGCCAAGTGGGACTAGCGGGAGTAGAGACCCAGTACTTC. This translates into CASSQVGLAGVETQYF.

This clone has only a few counts. This chain joins TRBV7-3 and TRBJ2-7; D might be TRBD2 (6 bases). V shed 1 base and J shed 5 bases, with 21 bases lying between them. CDR1 is SGHTA, CDR2 FQGTGA, per germline. The CDR3 length is 17 residues. The CDR3 here is CASSLIGRREPTDEQYF. Written as DNA, the CDR3 is TGTGCCAGCAGCTTAATAGGGCGGCGGGAACCGACGGACGAGCAGTACTTC.

The DNA for the CDR3 is TGTGCCAGCAGCTTCTCAGGGGCCCAAGAGACCCAGTACTTC. Its protein is CASSFSGAQETQYF. This chain links TRBV7-2 with TRBJ2-5; TRBD1 is a possible D gene (6 bases). The ends were cut back, 3 bases at V and 1 base at J, with 9 bases in the middle. This CDR3 spans 14 amino acids. Per germline, CDR1 SGHTA and CDR2 FQGNSA.

The chain has TRBV15 and TRBJ2-1; 12 nucleotides match TRBD2. The CDR3 runs 20 residues. Per germline, CDR1 LNHNV and CDR2 YYDKDF (reference sequence). After removal of 4 bases from V and 2 bases from J, the junction contained 15 bases not matched to a gene. CDR3 region: CATSTTLGLAGRITYNEQFF. Written as DNA, the CDR3 is TGTGCCACCAGCACCACCCTGGGACTAGCGGGCCGGATTACCTACAATGAGCAGTTCTTC.

J is TRBJ1-4 and V is TRBV5-8, with 8 bases matching TRBD1. In germline, CDR1 is SGHTS, CDR2 YDEGEE. The junction had 7 bases not matched to a gene; V was cut back by 4 bases and J by 5 bases. The CDR3 length is 15 residues. CDR3 region: CASSVQQGGNEKLFF. In DNA form, the CDR3 reads TGTGCCAGCAGCGTACAACAGGGGGGGAATGAAAAACTGTTTTTT. The full variable domain, in which reference TRBV5-8 and TRBJ1-4 provide the parts outside the CDR3, is EAGVTQSPTHLIKTRGQQATLRCSPISGHTSVYWYQQALGLGLQFLLWYDEGEERNRGNFPPRFSGRQFPNYSSELNVNALELEDSALYLCASSVQQGGNEKLFFGSGTQLSVL.

V gene TRBV7-3 combines with J gene TRBJ2-3, with a weak D call TRBD2 (6 bases). CDR1 SGHTA and CDR2 FQGTGA come from the germline V gene. The CDR3 extends over 16 amino acids. V was pared by 5 bases and J by 4 bases, with 19 bases between. The CDR3 region has the DNA TGTGCCAGCAGCCCTGGTCTGGGGGGTCCTTCAGATACGCAGTATTTT. This gives the protein CASSPGLGGPSDTQYF.

This clone turned up a few times. The V call is TRBV6-5, the J call TRBJ2-7; TRBD2 is a possible D gene (7 bases). The germline CDR1 and CDR2 sequences are MNHEY and SVGAGI. CDR3 size: 14 residues. The V and J ends lost 0 bases and 6 bases respectively, with 12 bases between them. CDR3 sequence reads: CASSYSREGGEQYF. Here the CDR3 DNA reads TGTGCCAGCAGTTACTCGAGGGAGGGGGGCGAGCAGTACTTC.

About this clone: As the CDR3 is not closed by the conserved phenylalanine or tryptophan, this likely results from a read error. Other DNA sequences in the same sample also yield this CDR3. The CDR3 DNA reads as TGTGCCAGCAGTTATACAACGGGACACAACAATCAGCCCCAGCATGTT. As protein: CASSYTTGHNNQPQHV. The chain has TRBV6-6 and TRBJ1-5, with D perhaps matching TRBD1 (6 bases). CDR3 size: 16 residues. Trimming pared 3 bases from V and 3 bases from J, leaving 15 bases between. Germline V lookup: CDR1 MNHNY, CDR2 SVGAGI (reference sequence).

The chain uses TRBV7-6 and TRBJ2-1; 9 nucleotides match TRBD1. CDR1 and CDR2 from the germline V gene are SGHVS and FNYEAQ. With V trimmed by 5 bases and J by 7 bases, 9 bases remained unmatched. The CDR3 has 15 amino acids. The CDR3 spells CASSVGQGRRNEQFF. CDR3 bases: TGTGCCAGCAGCGTGGGACAGGGTCGAAGAAATGAGCAGTTCTTC.

With respect to this clone: The final CDR3 position lacks the conserved phenylalanine or tryptophan, pointing to a likely read error. V and J are TRBV13 and TRBJ1-3; D is undetermined. The length of the CDR3 is 14 residues. Germline assignment: CDR1 PRHDT and CDR2 FYEKMQ (reference sequence). CDR3 in DNA: TGTGCCAGCAGCTCGGATGACACTGGAAACGCCATATATGTT. Protein: CASSSDDTGNAIYV.

The rearrangement joins TRBV4-2 to TRBJ2-3; 9 positions match TRBD1. This CDR3 has 17 amino acids. Trimming at V came to 2 bases and at J to 1 base, leaving 7 bases not matched to a gene. Germline V CDR1 and CDR2: LGHNA, YNFKEQ. The CDR3 bases are TGTGCCAGCAGCCAACTCAAACAGGGGGCCGGCACAGATACGCAGTATTTT. It specifies CASSQLKQGAGTDTQYF.

The chain joins TRBV19 to TRBJ1-5; 7 positions match TRBD1. Trimming took 5 bases from V and 0 from J; bases not matched to a gene: 13. This CDR3 has 18 amino acids. Germline CDR1 and CDR2: LNHDA and SQIVND (reference sequence). CDR3 DNA: TGTGCCAGTAGTTTGCCGGGACAGATGAGATATAGCAATCAGCCCCAGCATTTT. Translation: CASSLPGQMRYSNQPQHF.

This clone was seen only a few times. CDR3 sequence: CASSFDSPSGETQYF. In DNA form, the CDR3 reads TGTGCCAGCAGTTTCGACAGCCCCTCAGGAGAGACCCAGTACTTC. The gene calls are TRBV27 and TRBJ2-5, with D tentatively TRBD1 (5 bases). V was clipped by 3 bases and J by 4 bases, with 15 bases between them. CDR3 length: 15 residues. Germline loops: CDR1 MNHEY, CDR2 SMNVEV (reference sequence).

V is TRBV30 and J is TRBJ2-4; 8 nucleotides agree with TRBD2. CDR1 and CDR2 (germline): GTSNPN, SVGIG (reference sequence). The CDR3 covers 17 residues. The J segment lost 4 bases and the V segment lost 0 bases, leaving 11 bases of the junction unmatched. CDR3 coding DNA: TGTGCCTGGAGTGTACCCGGGACTAGTGATAGGAAAAACATTCAGTACTTC. It codes for CAWSVPGTSDRKNIQYF.

The V and J genes are TRBV19 and TRBJ2-7; weak D call: TRBD2 (6 bases). Germline V gene data show CDR1 as LNHDA and CDR2 as SQIVND (reference sequence). Trimming shortened V by 6 bases and J by 3 bases, and 18 bases separated the two germline ends. The CDR3 sequence is 15 residues long. The chain's CDR3 is CASRLEGTGYYEQYF. The CDR3 DNA is TGTGCCAGTAGATTAGAGGGGACTGGTTACTACGAGCAGTACTTC.

This clone was picked up a small number of times. This chain connects TRBV7-8 to TRBJ2-4; possibly TRBD1 for D (6 bases). V lost 5 bases to trimming and J lost 3 bases, with 20 bases between them. The germline V gene encodes CDR1 SGHVS and CDR2 FQNEAQ. The CDR3 sequence is 17 residues long. In nucleotides, the CDR3 is TGTGCCAGCAGCCCCTTAAGCCCCACAGGGAGCAAAAACATTCAGTACTTC. Encoded protein: CASSPLSPTGSKNIQYF.

The chain recombines TRBV11-2 with TRBJ2-5; TRBD1 matches 11 bases. The V and J ends lost 5 bases and 6 bases, in that order; junction bases with no gene match: 8. Germline V CDR1 and CDR2: SGHAT, FQNNGV. The CDR3 covers 15 residues. In DNA, the CDR3 is TGTGCCAGCAGCCAATGGACAGGGGGCGAGAAGACCCAGTACTTC. As protein: CASSQWTGGEKTQYF.

CDR3: CAWNNGQSSNQPQHF. The CDR3 DNA follows: TGTGCCTGGAACAATGGACAATCAAGCAATCAGCCCCAGCATTTT. The rearrangement joins TRBV30 to TRBJ1-5; maybe TRBD1 (5 bases). Trimming shortened V by 4 bases and J by 1 base, and 14 bases separated the two germline ends. Germline V gene data show CDR1 as GTSNPN and CDR2 as SVGIG (reference sequence). CDR3 length equals 15 residues.

The chain uses TRBV5-4 and TRBJ2-7, with 8 bases that match TRBD1. The germline gives CDR1 SGHNT, CDR2 YYREEE (reference sequence). This CDR3 has 15 amino acids. J lost 3 bases, V lost 0 bases, and 5 bases had no gene match. CDR3 bases: TGTGCCAGCAGCTTGGGAGGACAGGGAGGCTACGAGCAGTACTTC. It codes for CASSLGGQGGYEQYF. Drawing the rest from reference TRBV5-4 and TRBJ2-7, the complete variable domain is ETGVTQSPTHLIKTRGQQVTLRCSSQSGHNTVSWYQQALGQGPQFIFQYYREEENGRGNFPPRFSGLQFPNYSSELNVNALELDDSALYLCASSLGGQGGYEQYFGPGTRLTVT.

The CDR3 DNA follows: TGTGCCAGCAGTGAAATGGGGGGTGAGCAGTTCTTC. Its protein product is CASSEMGGEQFF. The chain carries TRBV2 and TRBJ2-1; D is possibly TRBD2 (6 bases). The CDR3 extends over 12 amino acids. V dropped 2 bases and J dropped 9 bases, with 8 bases sitting between them. Germline loops: CDR1 SNHLY, CDR2 FYNNEI.

This clone has more than one count but fewer than ten. V usage is TRBV27 and J usage is TRBJ2-3; 11 bases line up with TRBD2. This CDR3 has 19 amino acids. The germline CDR1 and CDR2 sequences are MNHEY and SMNVEV (reference sequence). V lost 2 bases to trimming and J lost 3 bases; unmatched junction nucleotides: 13. The CDR3 region is CASSLRGVLAGGATDTQYF. The CDR3 DNA is TGTGCCAGCAGTTTAAGGGGAGTTCTAGCGGGGGGAGCTACAGATACGCAGTATTTT.

The chain combines TRBV5-1 with TRBJ2-2; D perhaps matches TRBD2 (7 bases). CDR3 size: 15 residues. The V and J ends lost 4 bases and 4 bases respectively, with 14 bases between them. The germline V gene encodes CDR1 SGHRS and CDR2 YFSETQ. CDR3 nucleotide sequence: TGCGCCAGCAGCCAGGAGGGGGGGAGCACCGGGGAGCTGTTTTTT. This translates into CASSQEGGSTGELFF.

This clone occurred a few times. The J gene is TRBJ1-1, the V gene TRBV5-4; the match to TRBD1 covers 9 bases. The CDR3 sequence is 17 residues long. Per germline, CDR1 SGHNT and CDR2 YYREEE (reference sequence). The V and J ends lost 4 bases and 11 bases, in that order; junction bases with no gene match: 21. The CDR3 bases are TGTGCCAGCAGCGACCAGAACAGGGGGCGCTTAGCCTCACGGGCTTTCTTT. This encodes CASSDQNRGRLASRAFF.

This clone was recorded a few times. The chain uses TRBV6-6 and TRBJ2-3, with D unresolved. V was pared by 6 bases and J by 0 bases, with 10 bases between. The germline V gene encodes CDR1 MNHNY and CDR2 SVGAGI (reference sequence). The CDR3 sequence is 14 residues long. CDR3 in DNA: TGTGCCAGCAGATCACTACTTAGCACAGATACGCAGTATTTT. Translation: CASRSLLSTDTQYF.

This sequence joins TRBV7-3 and TRBJ1-4, with TRBD1 as a possible D gene (5 bases). The ends were cut back, 5 bases at V and 5 bases at J, with 27 bases in the middle. The CDR3 loop spans 19 amino acids. Germline CDR1 is SGHTA and CDR2 is FQGTGA. The DNA of the CDR3 is TGTGCCAGCAGCAAAAAGGCGGGGCTAAACCCAAGCGGAAATGAAAAACTGTTTTTT. Translated, it gives CASSKKAGLNPSGNEKLFF.

V gene TRBV7-2 combines with J gene TRBJ2-1, with D possibly TRBD2 on 6 matching bases. The ends were cut back, 3 bases at V and 2 bases at J, with 11 bases in the middle. This CDR3 region has 15 residues. Germline-derived CDR1 and CDR2 are SGHTA and FQGNSA. CDR3 DNA: TGTGCCAGCAGCTTGACACCGGGAGCCTACAATGAGCAGTTCTTC. Protein product: CASSLTPGAYNEQFF.

This rearrangement joins TRBV11-2 to TRBJ2-7; D might be TRBD1 (5 bases). The germline V gene has CDR1 SGHAT and CDR2 FQNNGV. The CDR3 length is 14 residues. V was trimmed by 3 bases and J by 3 bases, leaving 12 bases between them. The CDR3 nucleotides are TGTGCCAGCAGCTTGACAGAAGACTTCTACGAGCAGTACTTC. This codes for CASSLTEDFYEQYF.

This clone was detected a few times. The chain couples TRBV28 to TRBJ1-4; no reliable D call. Germline CDR1 and CDR2: MDHEN and SYDVKM. CDR3 size: 16 residues. V lost 6 bases to trimming and J lost 3 bases, with 17 bases between them. CDR3 sequence reads: CASSQPSGISNEKLFF. The CDR3 DNA reads as TGTGCCAGCAGCCAACCCTCCGGGATTTCTAATGAAAAACTGTTTTTT.

This clone was recorded a few times. V and J are TRBV19 and TRBJ2-3, with 9 nucleotides matching TRBD1. V lost 2 bases and J lost 4; bases outside the gene matches: 10. Germline V gene sequence: CDR1 LNHDA, CDR2 SQIVND (reference sequence). The CDR3 contains 17 residues. The CDR3 DNA follows: TGTGCCAGTAGTATACCTTCCGGGACAGGGAGGCCAGATACGCAGTATTTT. Its translation: CASSIPSGTGRPDTQYF.

The chain has TRBV18 and TRBJ2-3; D may be TRBD1 (6 bases). The germline V gene has CDR1 KGHSH and CDR2 LQKENI. The V gene lost 5 bases and the J gene lost 4 bases, with 19 bases spanning the gap. The length of the CDR3 is 16 residues. DNA for the CDR3: TGTGCCAGCTCAGGTCTGGGGGCGAGTCTTTCAGATACGCAGTATTTT. Its protein is CASSGLGASLSDTQYF.